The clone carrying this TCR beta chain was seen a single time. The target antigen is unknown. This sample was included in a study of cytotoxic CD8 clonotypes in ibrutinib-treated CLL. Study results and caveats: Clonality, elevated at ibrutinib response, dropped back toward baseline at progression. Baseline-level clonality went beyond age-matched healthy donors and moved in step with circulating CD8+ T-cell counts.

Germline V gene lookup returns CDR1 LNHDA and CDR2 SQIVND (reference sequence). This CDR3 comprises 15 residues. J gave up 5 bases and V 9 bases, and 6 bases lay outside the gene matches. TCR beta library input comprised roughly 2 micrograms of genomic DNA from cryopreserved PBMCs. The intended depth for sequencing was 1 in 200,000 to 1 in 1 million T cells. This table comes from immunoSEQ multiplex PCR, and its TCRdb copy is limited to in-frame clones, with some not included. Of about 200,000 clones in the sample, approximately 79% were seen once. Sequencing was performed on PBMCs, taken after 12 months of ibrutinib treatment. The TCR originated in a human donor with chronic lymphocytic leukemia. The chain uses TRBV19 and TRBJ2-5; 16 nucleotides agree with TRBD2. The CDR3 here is CASGTSGGAWETQYF. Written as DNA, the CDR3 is TGTGCCAGCGGGACTAGCGGGGGGGCCTGGGAGACCCAGTACTTC.